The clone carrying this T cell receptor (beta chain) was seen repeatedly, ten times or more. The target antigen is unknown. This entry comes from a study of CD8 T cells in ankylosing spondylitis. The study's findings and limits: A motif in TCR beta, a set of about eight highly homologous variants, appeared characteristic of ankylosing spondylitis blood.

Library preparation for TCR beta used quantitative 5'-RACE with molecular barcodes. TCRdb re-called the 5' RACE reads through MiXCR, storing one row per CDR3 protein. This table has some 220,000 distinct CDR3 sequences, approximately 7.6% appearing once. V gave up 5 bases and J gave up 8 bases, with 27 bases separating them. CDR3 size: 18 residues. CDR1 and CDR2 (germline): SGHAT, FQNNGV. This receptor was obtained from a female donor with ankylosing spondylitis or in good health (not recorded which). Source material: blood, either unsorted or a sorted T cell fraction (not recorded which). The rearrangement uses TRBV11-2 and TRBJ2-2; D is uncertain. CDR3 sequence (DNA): TGTGCCAGCAGCCATTCGGTATACCGGGCCCCGACCGGGGGGGAGCTGTTTTTT. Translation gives CASSHSVYRAPTGGELFF.